Listed here are 18 T cell receptor beta chains from one sample, sequenced in a study of CD8 T cells in ankylosing spondylitis. Their cognate antigens are unknown. Study results and limitations: Blood from ankylosing spondylitis patients appeared to carry a characteristic eight-variant TCR beta motif.

A single record per CDR3 protein comes from TCRdb applying MiXCR to the 5' RACE reads. The table has more than 600,000 distinct CDR3 sequences, roughly 20% seen once; the top ten hold 19%. The sequencing input was blood, either unsorted or a sorted T cell fraction (not recorded which). The source is a male donor with ankylosing spondylitis.

The chain carries TRBV20-1 and TRBJ2-7; 9 bases are a match to TRBD1. This CDR3 comprises 14 residues. From germline, CDR1 is DFQATT and CDR2 SNEGSKA (reference sequence). Germline trimming cut 6 bases from V and 6 bases from J; bases unmatched to any gene: 12. CDR3 region: CSASDRGTSSEQYF. The DNA of the CDR3 is TGCAGTGCATCTGACAGGGGGACTTCTTCCGAGCAGTACTTC.

The chain links TRBV7-6 to TRBJ2-4; 7 bases agree with TRBD2. This CDR3 has 14 amino acids. Germline CDR1 SGHVS, CDR2 FNYEAQ. The V segment lost 5 bases and the J segment 8 bases; nucleotides outside the gene matches: 9. The CDR3 DNA reads TGTGCCAGCAGCCCTCCGGGGGGTTCTGACATTCAGTACTTC. This gives the protein CASSPPGGSDIQYF. Looking up the rest from reference TRBV7-6 and TRBJ2-4 gives the full variable domain: GAGVSQSPRYKVTKRGQDVALRCDPISGHVSLYWYRQALGQGPEFLTYFNYEAQQDKSGLPNDRFSAERPEGSISTLTIQRTEQRDSAMYRCASSPPGGSDIQYFGAGTRLSVL.

The genes are TRBV29-1 and TRBJ2-7, with TRBD2 as a possible D gene (5 bases). The CDR3 has 12 amino acids. V was clipped by 5 bases and J by 2 bases, with 10 bases between them. CDR1 is SQVTM and CDR2 is ANQGSEA in the germline V gene. CDR3 sequence reads: CSVSPGAYEQYF. In DNA, the CDR3 is TGCAGCGTTTCCCCCGGGGCCTACGAGCAGTACTTC.

The V gene is TRBV13, the J gene TRBJ2-7, with a possible D match to TRBD2 (5 bases). The germline V gene encodes CDR1 PRHDT and CDR2 FYEKMQ (reference sequence). CDR3 size: 15 residues. Trimming took off 5 bases at V and 0 bases at J, with 14 bases between the two ends. DNA of the CDR3: TGTGCCAGCAGCACCCGGACGGGAAGCTCCTACGAGCAGTACTTC. Translating gives CASSTRTGSSYEQYF.

The chain couples TRBV5-1 to TRBJ2-1, with TRBD2 identical over 11 bases. This CDR3 has 15 amino acids. Germline-derived CDR1 and CDR2 are SGHRS and YFSETQ. The ends lost 4 bases at V and 5 bases at J; junction bases unmatched: 5. The CDR3 here is CASSPSGGRDNEQFF. For the CDR3, the DNA is TGCGCCAGCAGCCCTAGCGGGGGGCGGGACAATGAGCAGTTCTTC.

This clonotype came up many times. The chain recombines TRBV25-1 with TRBJ1-2, with D uncertain. With 4 bases removed from V and 3 bases from J, the gap between germline ends came to 3 bases. The CDR3 extends over 11 amino acids. Germline-derived CDR1 and CDR2 are MGHDK and SYGVNS. DNA of the CDR3: TGTGCCAGCAGTGGCCACTATGGCTACACCTTC. Protein sequence: CASSGHYGYTF.

The chain combines TRBV20-1 with TRBJ2-7; D may be TRBD2 (6 bases). The CDR3 runs to 12 residues. V was pared by 2 bases and J by 3 bases, with 8 bases between. Looked up from germline, CDR1 is DFQATT and CDR2 is SNEGSKA (reference sequence). Written as DNA, the CDR3 is TGCAGTGCTAGATCGGGGGTCTACGAGCAGTACTTC. Translated, it gives CSARSGVYEQYF.

This clonotype turned up a few times. The chain combines TRBV7-3 with TRBJ2-1; maybe TRBD2 (5 bases). The germline V gene encodes CDR1 SGHTA and CDR2 FQGTGA. V was clipped by 4 bases and J by 4 bases, with 14 bases between them. The CDR3 has 15 amino acids. CDR3 residues: CASSSLVLGYNEQFF. In nucleotides, the CDR3 is TGTGCCAGCAGCTCACTAGTGTTGGGTTACAATGAGCAGTTCTTC.

This clonotype was found a few times. This chain links TRBV28 with TRBJ1-5, with no clear D. V lost 4 bases and J 2 bases, leaving 18 bases between the germline ends. The germline CDR1 and CDR2 sequences are MDHEN and SYDVKM. The CDR3 contains 17 residues. The CDR3 sequence is CASSYPLGQVGNQPQHF. DNA of the CDR3: TGTGCCAGCAGTTACCCGTTAGGGCAGGTGGGCAATCAGCCCCAGCATTTT.

This clonotype turned up a few times. This sequence joins TRBV5-1 and TRBJ2-1; weak D call: TRBD2 (5 bases). Germline CDR1 is SGHRS and CDR2 is YFSETQ. Deletions cut 4 bases from V and 0 bases from J, with 11 bases between. CDR3 size: 15 residues. In DNA form, the CDR3 reads TGCGCCAGCAGCCGGGAAGCGAGCTCCTACAATGAGCAGTTCTTC. Protein: CASSREASSYNEQFF.

This clonotype came up a few times. The chain recombines TRBV27 with TRBJ2-7, with D possibly matching TRBD1 (5 bases). The CDR3 runs to 14 residues. Trimming took off 6 bases at V and 3 bases at J, with 15 bases between the two ends. Germline V gives CDR1 MNHEY, CDR2 SMNVEV (reference sequence). The CDR3 DNA is TGTGCCAGCAGCCAGGGCCTTGGGAACTACGAGCAGTACTTC. It yields the protein CASSQGLGNYEQYF.

This clonotype was seen a handful of times. The chain links TRBV12-3 or TRBV12-4 to TRBJ2-6; D is ambiguous. The CDR3 covers 15 residues. V lost 5 bases to trimming and J lost 2 bases, with 10 bases between them. CDR3 amino acids: CASSRSGTGANVLTF. CDR3 coding DNA: TGTGCCAGCAGTCGATCGGGCACTGGGGCCAACGTCCTGACTTTC.

This clonotype was seen only a few times. This chain connects TRBV27 to TRBJ2-1; D is perhaps TRBD2 (5 bases). Trimming stripped 5 bases from V and 4 bases from J, with 15 bases between. The germline V gene has CDR1 MNHEY and CDR2 SMNVEV (reference sequence). The CDR3 runs 15 residues. This CDR3 is CASSNSVSSYNEQFF. DNA of the CDR3: TGTGCCAGCAGTAATAGCGTCTCCAGTTACAATGAGCAGTTCTTC.

In this sample, this clonotype turned up a few times. The chain carries TRBV5-1 and TRBJ2-7, with D possibly TRBD1 on 6 matching bases. The germline V gene encodes CDR1 SGHRS and CDR2 YFSETQ. Between the trimmed V and J ends, which lost 0 bases and 3 bases, there was a span of 13 bases. This CDR3 comprises 15 residues. The CDR3: CASSLDVRGIYEQYF. The DNA for the CDR3 is TGCGCCAGCAGCTTGGATGTCAGGGGAATCTACGAGCAGTACTTC.

CDR3 amino acids: CASSVIHTSTGELFF. Written as DNA, the CDR3 is TGTGCCAGCAGCGTAATTCACACAAGTACCGGGGAGCTGTTTTTT. This chain links TRBV9 with TRBJ2-2, with no clear D. Germline CDR1 and CDR2: SGDLS and YYNGEE. V dropped 1 base and J dropped 5 bases, with 12 bases sitting between them. The CDR3 covers 15 residues.

This clonotype was counted at least ten times. The chain is built from TRBV7-3 and TRBJ2-1, with D possibly being TRBD1 (7 bases). CDR3 size: 15 residues. Germline CDR1 reads SGHTA; CDR2 reads FQGTGA. Trimming pared 3 bases from V and 10 bases from J, leaving 19 bases between. In DNA, the CDR3 is TGTGCCAGCAGCTTCGGGACAGCCATAGCGGAGGAGCAGTTCTTC. Translating it yields CASSFGTAIAEEQFF.

The DNA for the CDR3 is TGTGCCAGCAGCGGACCGTTTGACAAGTTGTTTTTT. It specifies CASSGPFDKLFF. This rearrangement joins TRBV7-9 to TRBJ1-4; D not certain. This CDR3 comprises 12 residues. V was trimmed by 5 bases and J by 15 bases, leaving 16 bases between them. Germline V CDR1 and CDR2: SEHNR, FQNEAQ (reference sequence).

This chain joins TRBV5-1 and TRBJ1-5; D call uncertain. The CDR3 contains 14 residues. Germline loops: CDR1 SGHRS, CDR2 YFSETQ. Trimming took 4 bases from V and 4 from J, leaving 12 bases between them. The DNA of the CDR3 is TGCGCCAGCAGCATTTCTGGAGGGAATCAGCCCCAGCATTTT. Protein: CASSISGGNQPQHF.